This T cell receptor beta chain was documented in a study of Ad26.COV2.S vaccination and SARS-CoV-2 variants. The table lists this clone with a count of one. Sample treatment: 15 to 20 received Ad26.COV2.S at low or high dose, single or two shots; about five received placebo; per-sample allocation not given. It was on day 63 after the first vaccine or placebo injection that samples were taken. Profiled with immunoSEQ multiplex PCR; TCRdb holds only in-frame clones, not every one. The table has about 680,000 clones, more than 70% seen once. The V and J ends lost 2 bases and 3 bases respectively, with 5 bases between them. The germline V gene encodes CDR1 MNHEY and CDR2 SMNVEV (reference sequence). CDR3 size: 13 residues.

The material was peripheral blood, obtained in a trial of Ad26.COV2.S vaccine versus placebo. This chain uses TRBV27 with TRBJ2-1, with D unclear. This clonotype originated in a person aged 18-60 years who received the Ad26.COV2.S COVID-19 vaccine or a placebo. CDR3 bases: TGTGCCAGCAGTTTAACAGACTACAATGAGCAGTTCTTC. The encoded protein is CASSLTDYNEQFF.